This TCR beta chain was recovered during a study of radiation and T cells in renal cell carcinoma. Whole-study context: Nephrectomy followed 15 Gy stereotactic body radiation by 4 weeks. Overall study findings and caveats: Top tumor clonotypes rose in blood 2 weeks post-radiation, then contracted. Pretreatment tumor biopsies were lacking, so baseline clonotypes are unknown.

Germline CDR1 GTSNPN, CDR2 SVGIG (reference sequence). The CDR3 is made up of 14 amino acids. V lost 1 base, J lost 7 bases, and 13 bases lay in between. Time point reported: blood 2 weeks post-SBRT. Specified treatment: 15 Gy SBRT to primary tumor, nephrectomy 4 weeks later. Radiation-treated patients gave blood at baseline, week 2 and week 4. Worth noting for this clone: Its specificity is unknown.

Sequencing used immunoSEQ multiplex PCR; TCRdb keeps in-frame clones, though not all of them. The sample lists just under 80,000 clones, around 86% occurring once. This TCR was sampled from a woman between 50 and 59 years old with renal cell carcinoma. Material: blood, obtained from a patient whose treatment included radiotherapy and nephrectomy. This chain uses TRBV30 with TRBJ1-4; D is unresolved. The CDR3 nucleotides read TGTGCCTGGAGTGCGTTGGGGAAGGGTGAAAAACTGTTTTTT. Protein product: CAWSALGKGEKLFF.